Given below is one TCR beta chain in context. Its antigen is still unknown. The PCR ran on 60 Vbeta and 13 Jbeta primers. Clones were read by immunoSEQ multiplex PCR, and TCRdb kept only the in-frame ones, dropping some. This sample has about 160,000 clones, with around two thirds found just once. The data are from a study of cytomegalovirus exposure and HLA in healthy donors. Study-level points and caveats: Evidence from a later analysis indicated that most CMV-associated TCR beta chains looked HLA-restricted. A prior analysis recorded that most TCR beta V segments were productive about 87% or about 30% of the time.

This CDR3 is 14 amino acids long. CDR1 is SGHRS and CDR2 is YFSETQ in the germline V gene. V usage is TRBV5-1 and J usage is TRBJ2-5; D call uncertain. The end of the DNA is better explained by TRBJ2-7, so the J call may be wrong. The sequencing sample was made of PBMCs. The TCR was taken from a man aged 45-60 years in good health and CMV-seronegative. The CDR3 DNA sequence: TGCGCCAGCAGCTTGGGAGTAATGTCCTACGAGCAGTACTTC. Protein: CASSLGVMSYEQYF.